The entry below gives a single TCR beta chain sequence along with its context. The antigen remains unidentified. The assay was immunoSEQ multiplex PCR, and TCRdb's table has in-frame clones only and misses some. The sample shows roughly 170,000 clones, 70% to 90% of them seen only once. The entry originates in a study of T cell responses to AZD1222 COVID-19 vaccine. Study overall: Second-dose intervals of approximately 4 or approximately 12 weeks were pooled. Study conclusions and caveats: Receipt of two AZD1222 doses was followed by a rise in Spike-specific TCR breadth and depth.

The material sequenced was peripheral blood, taken on day 0 of AZD1222 vaccination. This TCR derives from an adult in good health.

The CDR3 is CASSPMPSGTYNEQFF. The CDR3 DNA reads as TGTGCCAGCTCACCAATGCCTAGCGGGACATACAATGAGCAGTTCTTC. V and J are TRBV18 and TRBJ2-1; 9 bases line up with TRBD2. CDR1 KGHSH and CDR2 LQKENI come from the germline V gene. Trimming cost V 2 bases and J 4 bases; bases outside gene matches: 6. This CDR3 is 16 amino acids long. The variable domain in full, completed from reference TRBV18 and TRBJ2-1, reads NAGVMQNPRHLVRRRGQEARLRCSPMKGHSHVYWYRQLPEEGLKFMVYLQKENIIDESGMPKERFSAEFPKEGPSILRIQQVVRGDSAAYFCASSPMPSGTYNEQFFGPGTRLTVL.